These 21 T cell receptor beta chains originate from one sample sequenced in a study of Ad26.COV2.S vaccination and SARS-CoV-2 variants. The treatment is: around 19 received Ad26.COV2.S at low or high dose, single or two shots; roughly five received placebo; per-sample allocation not given. Material that was analyzed had been drawn on day 63 after the first vaccine or placebo injection. Assay used: immunoSEQ multiplex PCR; TCRdb lists only in-frame clones, some missing. Of 350,000 to 450,000 clones in the sample, roughly 84% are singletons; the top ten hold 3.4%. The specimen comprised peripheral blood, sampled in a trial of Ad26.COV2.S vaccine versus placebo. All receptors come from a person between 18 and 65 years old who received the Ad26.COV2.S COVID-19 vaccine or a placebo.

The chain combines TRBV4-3 with TRBJ1-5, with D perhaps matching TRBD1 (6 bases). CDR3 size: 15 residues. Trimming removed 4 bases from V and 4 bases from J, with 14 bases in between. The germline gives CDR1 LGHNA, CDR2 YSLEER. CDR3 nucleotides: TGCGCCAGCAGCCCGAACAGGGCCCTAAATCAGCCCCAGCATTTT. Translation gives CASSPNRALNQPQHF.

This clone was seen more than once but under ten times. J is TRBJ2-2 and V is TRBV19, with D possibly being TRBD2 (5 bases). Germline CDR1 and CDR2: LNHDA and SQIVND (reference sequence). V gave up 1 base and J gave up 5 bases, with 8 bases separating them. This CDR3 comprises 14 residues. The CDR3 loop reads CASSIVGGTGELFF. The CDR3 DNA sequence: TGTGCCAGTAGTATAGTCGGCGGGACCGGGGAGCTGTTTTTT.

The rearrangement links TRBV29-1 to TRBJ1-2, with TRBD1 as a possible D gene (5 bases). Per the germline V gene, CDR1 is SQVTM and CDR2 is ANQGSEA. Trimming shortened V by 1 base and J by 6 bases, and 15 bases separated the two germline ends. The CDR3 is 14 residues long. The CDR3 region is CSVEAQGVGDGYTF. DNA for the CDR3: TGCAGCGTTGAAGCGCAAGGGGTTGGGGATGGCTACACCTTC.

The chain combines TRBV4-2 with TRBJ2-1; 8 bases fit TRBD2. The CDR3 is 18 amino acids. V dropped 0 bases and J dropped 1; count of bases not matched to a gene: 8. Germline V lookup: CDR1 LGHNA, CDR2 YNFKEQ. The CDR3 DNA is TGTGCCAGCAGCCAAGATGGAAGCGGGGGAAGATCCTACAATGAGCAGTTCTTC. Translation: CASSQDGSGGRSYNEQFF.

The V call is TRBV27, the J call TRBJ1-2; TRBD1 might be the D (5 bases). The CDR3 consists of 13 residues. Trimming pared 3 bases from V and 4 bases from J, leaving 9 bases between. CDR1 and CDR2 (germline): MNHEY, SMNVEV (reference sequence). CDR3 region: CASSFFGAYGYTF. The CDR3 bases are TGTGCCAGCAGTTTTTTCGGGGCCTATGGCTACACCTTC.

The CDR3 coding sequence is TGTGCCAGCACCACTGGGGGGTACGGTGAAGCTTTCTTT. It yields the protein CASTTGGYGEAFF. The rearrangement joins TRBV2 to TRBJ1-1, with D possibly matching TRBD1 (5 bases). V lost 7 bases to trimming and J lost 7 bases, with 16 bases between them. Germline-derived CDR1 and CDR2 are SNHLY and FYNNEI. The CDR3 length is 13 residues.

This chain's CDR3 is CASSPLPTGPNSGANVLTF. CDR3 nucleotides: TGTGCCAGCTCACCTCTACCGACAGGGCCAAACTCTGGGGCCAACGTCCTGACTTTC. The rearrangement links TRBV18 to TRBJ2-6; 7 bases agree with TRBD1. Germline V gene sequence: CDR1 KGHSH, CDR2 LQKENI. V shed 3 bases and J 0 bases; nucleotides not matched to a gene: 11. The CDR3 runs to 19 residues.

The J gene is TRBJ1-5, the V gene TRBV3-1 (or the pseudogene TRBV3-2); D possibly corresponds to TRBD1 (5 bases). Germline V gene data show CDR1 as LGHDT and CDR2 as YNNKEL (reference sequence). The CDR3 has 15 amino acids. V was clipped by 4 bases and J by 5 bases, with 15 bases between them. Here the CDR3 DNA reads TGTGCCAGCAGCCTAGGGCAGGGAGGGGATCAGCCCCAGCATTTT. It encodes CASSLGQGGDQPQHF.

The rearrangement joins TRBV4-3 to TRBJ1-4; D remains unclear. V lost 4 bases, J lost 3 bases, and 9 bases lay in between. Looked up from germline, CDR1 is LGHNA and CDR2 is YSLEER. This CDR3 comprises 14 residues. The CDR3 loop is CASSRRGANEKLFF. The CDR3 nucleotides are TGCGCCAGCAGCCGTCGTGGGGCTAATGAAAAACTGTTTTTT.

This chain links TRBV2 with TRBJ1-1; D remains unclear. CDR1 is SNHLY and CDR2 is FYNNEI in the germline V gene. Trimming took off 0 bases at V and 0 bases at J, with 11 bases between the two ends. The CDR3 sequence is 16 residues long. The DNA of the CDR3 is TGTGCCAGCAGTGAAGCGGGGAAGTCATTGAACACTGAAGCTTTCTTT. It yields the protein CASSEAGKSLNTEAFF. Combining the CDR3 with reference TRBV2 and TRBJ1-1 gives the whole variable domain EPEVTQTPSHQVTQMGQEVILRCVPISNHLYFYWYRQILGQKVEFLVSFYNNEISEKSEIFDDQFSVERPDGSNFTLKIRSTKLEDSAMYFCASSEAGKSLNTEAFFGQGTRLTVV.

The chain recombines TRBV2 with TRBJ2-7; D may be TRBD1 or TRBD2 (5 bases each). The germline gives CDR1 SNHLY, CDR2 FYNNEI. Trimming took off 4 bases at V and 0 bases at J, with 7 bases between the two ends. The CDR3 totals 13 residues. CDR3: CASSGGDSYEQYF. The CDR3, as DNA: TGTGCCAGCAGTGGAGGGGACTCCTACGAGCAGTACTTC.

The chain couples TRBV4-3 to TRBJ2-5, with D unclear. The germline CDR1 and CDR2 sequences are LGHNA and YSLEER. CDR3 length: 13 residues. Deletions cut 0 bases from V and 9 bases from J, with 11 bases between. Written as DNA, the CDR3 is TGCGCCAGCAGCCAAGATGGGGTTGGGGCCCAGTACTTC. Translating it yields CASSQDGVGAQYF.

Only a few counts were recorded for this clone. This chain connects TRBV30 to TRBJ1-3; perhaps TRBD1 as D (6 bases). CDR3 length: 13 amino acids. Trimming removed 5 bases at V and 2 bases at J, with 10 bases between. Looked up from germline, CDR1 is GTSNPN and CDR2 is SVGIG (reference sequence). The CDR3 is CAWGTGPGNTIYF. CDR3 nucleotides: TGTGCCTGGGGCACAGGGCCTGGAAACACCATATATTTT.

The chain joins TRBV6-5 to TRBJ1-1; D possibly corresponds to TRBD1 (5 bases). This CDR3 is built from 14 residues. The germline CDR1 and CDR2 sequences are MNHEY and SVGAGI. The germline V and J ends were trimmed by 0 bases and 2 bases, with 7 bases remaining between them. CDR3 sequence: CASSYSTANTEAFF. In DNA form, the CDR3 reads TGTGCCAGCAGTTACTCGACAGCTAACACTGAAGCTTTCTTT.

The chain recombines TRBV9 with TRBJ2-7; the match to TRBD2 covers 7 bases. Losses at the gene ends were 4 bases for V and 2 bases for J; bases not matched to a gene: 6. This CDR3 is built from 14 residues. Germline CDR1 SGDLS, CDR2 YYNGEE. The CDR3 DNA sequence: TGTGCCAGCAGCCCCCCCAGCGGGGCCTACGAGCAGTACTTC. Translated: CASSPPSGAYEQYF.

The chain is built from TRBV10-2 and TRBJ2-2, with 9 positions matching TRBD2. Germline CDR1 is WSHSY and CDR2 is SAAADI. The CDR3 runs 14 residues. The trim removed 8 bases at V and 5 bases at J, leaving 6 bases unmatched. The DNA of the CDR3 is TGCGCCAGCGCCGGGACTAGCTCAACCGGGGAGCTGTTTTTT. Its protein is CASAGTSSTGELFF.

The CDR3 region has the DNA TGTGCCAGCAGCCAACGTTCTATAGGAACTAACTATGGCTACACCTTC. Its protein is CASSQRSIGTNYGYTF. V is TRBV13 and J is TRBJ1-2; D not resolved. The CDR3 contains 16 residues. Trimming took off 5 bases at V and 0 bases at J, with 16 bases between the two ends. Per the germline V gene, CDR1 is PRHDT and CDR2 is FYEKMQ (reference sequence). The variable domain in full, completed from reference TRBV13 and TRBJ1-2, reads AAGVIQSPRHLIKEKRETATLKCYPIPRHDTVYWYQQGPGQDPQFLISFYEKMQSDKGSIPDRFSAQQFSDYHSELNMSSLELGDSALYFCASSQRSIGTNYGYTFGSGTRLTVV.

In this sample, this clone turned up once. The V gene is TRBV7-3, the J gene TRBJ1-1, with D perhaps TRBD1 (6 bases). The CDR3 totals 17 residues. Germline CDR1 is SGHTA and CDR2 is FQGTGA. V was cut by 1 base and J by 10 bases, with 25 bases left in between. The CDR3 spells CASSLRGAQPPLVAAFF. CDR3 DNA: TGTGCCAGCAGCTTAAGGGGGGCGCAACCGCCCCTAGTCGCAGCTTTCTTT.

This chain links TRBV27 with TRBJ1-3; the D is unclear. This CDR3 region has 15 residues. Looked up from germline, CDR1 is MNHEY and CDR2 is SMNVEV (reference sequence). V shed 4 bases and J shed 2 bases, with 12 bases lying between them. CDR3 region: CASSSLDGAGNTIYF. The CDR3 nucleotides are TGTGCCAGCAGTTCATTAGACGGCGCTGGAAACACCATATATTTT.

V and J are TRBV7-2 and TRBJ2-1, with 9 positions matching TRBD2. Losses at the gene ends were 2 bases for V and 5 bases for J; bases not matched to a gene: 7. The CDR3 is made up of 16 amino acids. CDR1 and CDR2 (germline): SGHTA, FQGNSA. The CDR3 DNA sequence: TGTGCCAGCAGCTTATCTAGCGGGGCGGCAGACAATGAGCAGTTCTTC. Encoded protein: CASSLSSGAADNEQFF.

CDR3 in amino acids: CASSLSQHEQYF. CDR3 nucleotide sequence: TGCGCCAGCAGCTTGTCCCAACACGAGCAGTACTTC. This chain joins TRBV5-1 and TRBJ2-7; D unresolved. V lost 1 base and J 5 bases, leaving 7 bases between the germline ends. The germline gives CDR1 SGHRS, CDR2 YFSETQ. The CDR3 runs to 12 residues.